Each of the 15 T cell receptor beta chains below was sequenced from the same sample in a study of blood T cell repertoires in COVID-19. Generated by immunoSEQ multiplex PCR, the TCRdb table keeps only in-frame clones and is missing some. The sample holds 250,000 to 350,000 clones, approximately 85% seen once. Sequencing input: peripheral blood. These receptors came from a human donor with COVID-19, enrolled during active disease. The donor label of this sample is uncertain.

The gene calls are TRBV11-2 and TRBJ2-5; tentatively, D is TRBD2 (5 bases). The CDR3 length is 15 residues. Trimming left V 3 bases short and J 1 base short, with 12 bases between. CDR1 SGHAT and CDR2 FQNNGV come from the germline V gene. The CDR3 spells CASSFNGLPQETQYF. The CDR3, as DNA: TGTGCCAGCAGCTTTAACGGACTTCCCCAAGAGACCCAGTACTTC.

The genes are TRBV6-6 and TRBJ1-1, with 9 positions matching TRBD1. The J segment lost 1 base and the V segment lost 2 bases, leaving 2 bases of the junction unmatched. CDR3 length equals 15 residues. The germline CDR1 and CDR2 sequences are MNHNY and SVGAGI (reference sequence). The CDR3 bases are TGTGCCAGCAGTTACGAGGGACAGGGGAACACTGAAGCTTTCTTT. Residues: CASSYEGQGNTEAFF.

The rearrangement links TRBV7-2 to TRBJ2-1, with D maybe TRBD2 (6 bases). The germline CDR1 and CDR2 sequences are SGHTA and FQGNSA. Trimming cost V 5 bases and J 7 bases, with 21 bases left between them. The CDR3 contains 16 residues. The CDR3 DNA reads as TGTGCCAGCAGCCCAAGGGAGACTAGGGGTTTAAATGAGCAGTTCTTC. Translated, it gives CASSPRETRGLNEQFF.

The chain couples TRBV9 to TRBJ2-5; no clear D. Germline V gene data show CDR1 as SGDLS and CDR2 as YYNGEE. CDR3 size: 13 residues. The V and J ends lost 5 bases and 3 bases respectively, with 11 bases between them. In DNA form, the CDR3 reads TGTGCCAGCAGTGTTGACTTGGAAGAGACCCAGTACTTC. It yields the protein CASSVDLEETQYF.

This sequence joins TRBV14 and TRBJ2-3; D may be TRBD2 (6 bases). Trimming removed 4 bases at V and 6 bases at J, with 14 bases between. The CDR3 has 14 amino acids. Germline V gene lookup returns CDR1 SGHDN and CDR2 FVKESK. This chain's CDR3 is CASSRLLAVDTQYF. CDR3 nucleotides: TGTGCCAGCAGCCGCTTACTAGCCGTGGATACGCAGTATTTT.

The chain uses TRBV5-1 and TRBJ1-1; D is possibly TRBD1 (5 bases). The CDR3 sequence is 14 residues long. Germline lookup yields CDR1 SGHRS and CDR2 YFSETQ. V shed 4 bases and J shed 10 bases, with 20 bases lying between them. CDR3 sequence (DNA): TGCGCCAGCAGCGCCGAAGACAGTTTTAGGGGAGCTTTCTTT. It specifies CASSAEDSFRGAFF.

This chain uses TRBV7-6 with TRBJ1-3; 8 nucleotides agree with TRBD1. CDR1 and CDR2 from the germline V gene are SGHVS and FNYEAQ. The CDR3 consists of 15 residues. The V segment lost 5 bases and the J segment 4 bases; nucleotides outside the gene matches: 7. CDR3 sequence (DNA): TGTGCCAGCAGCCGCGACAGGGGAGAGGGAAACACCATATATTTT. It translates to CASSRDRGEGNTIYF. The whole variable domain, remainder taken from reference TRBV7-6 and TRBJ1-3, is GAGVSQSPRYKVTKRGQDVALRCDPISGHVSLYWYRQALGQGPEFLTYFNYEAQQDKSGLPNDRFSAERPEGSISTLTIQRTEQRDSAMYRCASSRDRGEGNTIYFGEGSWLTVV.

J is TRBJ2-1 and V is TRBV6-2 or TRBV6-3; 8 nucleotides match TRBD2. This CDR3 contains 15 residues. The germline gives CDR1 MNHEY, CDR2 SVGEGT. The junction had 11 bases not matched to a gene; V was cut back by 5 bases and J by 8 bases. The CDR3: CASSPSGTRVHEQFF. CDR3 sequence (DNA): TGTGCCAGCAGTCCGTCCGGGACTAGAGTCCATGAGCAGTTCTTC.

The rearrangement uses TRBV15 and TRBJ2-3; 8 bases line up with TRBD2. The V segment lost 7 bases and the J segment 2 bases; nucleotides outside the gene matches: 20. This CDR3 is built from 19 residues. Per germline, CDR1 LNHNV and CDR2 YYDKDF (reference sequence). The CDR3 nucleotides are TGTGCCACCACGACAAGGGGGAGCGGGGGACGACTGACCACAGATACGCAGTATTTT. It translates to CATTTRGSGGRLTTDTQYF.

This clone has only one observation. The chain uses TRBV5-8 and TRBJ1-1, with 8 bases aligning to TRBD1. The CDR3 consists of 12 residues. The V gene end was trimmed by 4 bases and the J gene end by 7 bases; junction bases not matched to a gene: 3. Germline loops: CDR1 SGHTS, CDR2 YDEGEE. CDR3 protein: CASSHGTGEAFF. The CDR3 region has the DNA TGTGCCAGCAGCCATGGGACAGGTGAAGCTTTCTTT.

This sequence joins TRBV27 and TRBJ2-5; the match to TRBD2 covers 9 bases. Germline CDR1 is MNHEY and CDR2 is SMNVEV (reference sequence). This CDR3 has 15 amino acids. Trimming at V came to 6 bases and at J to 2 bases, leaving 7 bases not matched to a gene. The CDR3 loop is CASSRLAERQETQYF. In nucleotides, the CDR3 is TGTGCCAGCAGCAGACTAGCGGAAAGACAAGAGACCCAGTACTTC.

The chain combines TRBV27 with TRBJ1-1, with 8 nucleotides matching TRBD1. The CDR3 has 13 amino acids. The V gene end was trimmed by 3 bases and the J gene end by 7 bases; junction bases not matched to a gene: 4. Germline CDR1 reads MNHEY; CDR2 reads SMNVEV (reference sequence). CDR3 bases: TGTGCCAGCAGTTTGGGACAGGAACTTGAAGCTTTCTTT. It encodes CASSLGQELEAFF.

This clone showed up just once. The chain uses TRBV5-1 and TRBJ1-1, with D unresolved. The germline V and J ends were trimmed by 4 bases and 8 bases, with 15 bases remaining between them. Germline V gene data show CDR1 as SGHRS and CDR2 as YFSETQ. The CDR3 is made up of 13 amino acids. The CDR3 DNA follows: TGCGCCAGCAGCCGCTGGAGGACCGAAGAAGCTTTCTTT. It encodes CASSRWRTEEAFF.

This chain connects TRBV2 to TRBJ1-6; D gene unclear. The CDR3 is 13 residues long. V lost 8 bases and J 4 bases, leaving 9 bases between the germline ends. Germline V gives CDR1 SNHLY, CDR2 FYNNEI. CDR3 bases: TGTGCCAGCCGATTAACATATAATTCACCCCTCCACTTT. Translating it yields CASRLTYNSPLHF. Filled out from reference TRBV2 and TRBJ1-6, the complete variable domain reads EPEVTQTPSHQVTQMGQEVILRCVPISNHLYFYWYRQILGQKVEFLVSFYNNEISEKSEIFDDQFSVERPDGSNFTLKIRSTKLEDSAMYFCASRLTYNSPLHFGNGTRLTVT.

The V gene is TRBV28, the J gene TRBJ1-3, with TRBD1 matching 7 bases. The CDR3 contains 13 residues. Germline V gene lookup returns CDR1 MDHEN and CDR2 SYDVKM. V lost 6 bases and J lost 9; bases outside the gene matches: 8. CDR3 nucleotides: TGTGCCAGCAGGCTCGGGACAGTGGGCACCATATATTTT. This translates into CASRLGTVGTIYF.